A single sample is the source of the 6 T cell receptor beta chains below, sequenced in a study of blood T cell repertoires in COVID-19. The repertoire was sequenced with immunoSEQ multiplex PCR; TCRdb's copy has only in-frame clones and lacks some. The sample lists fewer than 350,000 clones; less than 90% were seen once. The specimen was peripheral blood. The receptors were sampled from a young woman with COVID-19, enrolled during active disease.

The V gene is TRBV9, the J gene TRBJ2-5, with 8 bases that match TRBD2. Germline V lookup: CDR1 SGDLS, CDR2 YYNGEE. There are 15 residues in the CDR3. Losses at the gene ends were 5 bases for V and 1 base for J; bases not matched to a gene: 7. The CDR3 DNA reads TGTGCCAGCAGTGCCCTAGGGACTAGCCAAGAGACCCAGTACTTC. It yields the protein CASSALGTSQETQYF.

The chain combines TRBV7-9 with TRBJ1-1; tentatively, D is TRBD1 (6 bases). Trimming stripped 1 base from V and 4 bases from J, with 13 bases between. Germline V gene data show CDR1 as SEHNR and CDR2 as FQNEAQ (reference sequence). CDR3 size: 15 residues. Here the CDR3 DNA reads TGTGCCAGCAGCTTAGACGCGGGAGGGGGCACTGAAGCTTTCTTT. Translating it yields CASSLDAGGGTEAFF.

This chain uses TRBV25-1 with TRBJ1-4, with 10 bases that match TRBD1. Trimming took 5 bases from V and 0 from J; bases not matched to a gene: 3. Germline loops: CDR1 MGHDK, CDR2 SYGVNS. The CDR3 covers 16 residues. CDR3: CASSPGQGATNEKLFF. In nucleotides, the CDR3 is TGTGCCAGCAGTCCAGGACAGGGGGCAACTAATGAAAAACTGTTTTTT.

This sequence joins TRBV5-1 and TRBJ1-2; the D gene is possibly TRBD1 (6 bases). Trimming shortened V by 4 bases and J by 8 bases, and 15 bases separated the two germline ends. CDR1 and CDR2 from the germline V gene are SGHRS and YFSETQ. The CDR3 is made up of 13 amino acids. The chain's CDR3 is CASSPYPGAGYTF. Written as DNA, the CDR3 is TGCGCCAGCAGCCCATACCCAGGGGCGGGCTACACCTTC.

V is TRBV3-1 (or the pseudogene TRBV3-2) and J is TRBJ2-2; 10 bases agree with TRBD2. This CDR3 spans 14 amino acids. CDR1 and CDR2 (germline): LGHDT, YNNKEL (reference sequence). After removal of 8 bases from V and 5 bases from J, the junction contained 5 bases not matched to a gene. This chain's CDR3 is CASLERGGTGELFF. The CDR3 DNA follows: TGTGCCAGCTTAGAGCGGGGGGGTACCGGGGAGCTGTTTTTT.

This clone was detected many times. The rearrangement uses TRBV5-1 and TRBJ2-1, with D possibly being TRBD1 (6 bases). CDR1 and CDR2 from the germline V gene are SGHRS and YFSETQ. The CDR3 consists of 16 residues. The ends were cut back, 5 bases at V and 2 bases at J, with 17 bases in the middle. The CDR3 protein is CASSPLGAGAYNEQFF. The CDR3 nucleotides are TGCGCCAGCAGTCCGCTCGGGGCAGGGGCCTACAATGAGCAGTTCTTC.